The 8 T cell receptor beta chains in this list originate from one sample, sequenced in a study of beta chain features in type 1 diabetes. Findings and caveats of the study: There was a moderate but significant shortening of TCRB CDR3s in all four CD4+ subsets of Type 1 diabetes patients.

Sequencing targeted expressed TCRB transcripts, as all isolated RNA had been reverse transcribed. Sequencing used immunoSEQ multiplex PCR; TCRdb keeps in-frame clones, though not all of them. The sample yields around 130,000 clones, 16% seen once. Their antigen targets remain unknown. Source material: central memory CD4+ T cells from blood. The receptors come from a man aged 25-45 years with type 1 diabetes.

This clone appeared many times. The chain uses TRBV9 and TRBJ2-3; perhaps TRBD2 as D (5 bases). CDR1 and CDR2 from the germline V gene are SGDLS and YYNGEE. V was shortened by 0 bases and J by 5 bases, with 13 bases between the two germline ends. This CDR3 spans 15 amino acids. The CDR3, as DNA: TGTGCCAGCAGCGTAGACGCTAGCTGGGAAGATACGCAGTATTTT. Translated: CASSVDASWEDTQYF.

The V call is TRBV2, the J call TRBJ2-7; no clear D. There are 11 residues in the CDR3. V gave up 4 bases and J gave up 3 bases, with 4 bases separating them. CDR1 and CDR2 (germline): SNHLY, FYNNEI. CDR3 sequence reads: CASSGGYEQYF. For the CDR3, the DNA is TGTGCCAGCAGTGGGGGCTACGAGCAGTACTTC. Looking up the rest from reference TRBV2 and TRBJ2-7 gives the full variable domain: EPEVTQTPSHQVTQMGQEVILRCVPISNHLYFYWYRQILGQKVEFLVSFYNNEISEKSEIFDDQFSVERPDGSNFTLKIRSTKLEDSAMYFCASSGGYEQYFGPGTRLTVT.

This clone was detected ten times or more. The chain joins TRBV7-9 to TRBJ1-5; the match to TRBD1 covers 8 bases. Germline CDR1 SEHNR, CDR2 FQNEAQ (reference sequence). The CDR3 contains 13 residues. V was pared by 5 bases and J by 5 bases, with 2 bases of the junction left unmatched. The chain's CDR3 is CASSATGDQPQHF. The DNA of the CDR3 is TGTGCCAGCAGCGCGACAGGGGATCAGCCCCAGCATTTT.

The chain has TRBV7-2 and TRBJ2-3, with 7 bases aligning to TRBD1. J was trimmed by 1 base and V by 6 bases; bases with no gene match: 4. Germline V gene data show CDR1 as SGHTA and CDR2 as FQGNSA. The CDR3 has 14 amino acids. CDR3 sequence: CASRQGWGTDTQYF. The CDR3, as DNA: TGTGCCAGCAGACAGGGGTGGGGCACAGATACGCAGTATTTT. Based on the CDR3 plus reference TRBV7-2 and TRBJ2-3, the full variable domain is GAGVSQSPSNKVTEKGKDVELRCDPISGHTALYWYRQSLGQGLEFLIYFQGNSAPDKSGLPSDRFSAERTGGSVSTLTIQRTQQEDSAVYLCASRQGWGTDTQYFGPGTRLTVL.

This clone showed up just a few times. The gene calls are TRBV5-6 and TRBJ2-2, with D hard to call. V was clipped by 5 bases and J by 2 bases, with 16 bases between them. The germline V gene encodes CDR1 SGHDT and CDR2 YYEEEE. CDR3 size: 16 residues. The DNA of the CDR3 is TGTGCCAGCAGGCGACAAGGCTCTGTTAACACCGGGGAGCTGTTTTTT. Protein product: CASRRQGSVNTGELFF.

This chain connects TRBV7-2 to TRBJ2-5; 7 positions match TRBD1. Germline V gene lookup returns CDR1 SGHTA and CDR2 FQGNSA. The V segment lost 8 bases and the J segment 2 bases; nucleotides outside the gene matches: 8. The length of the CDR3 is 14 residues. As DNA, the CDR3 is TGTGCCAGCGGCCCGGGGACAGCTCAAGAGACCCAGTACTTC. It translates to CASGPGTAQETQYF.

This clone has a count of ten or more. The CDR3: CASSHPGGQPYGYTF. The CDR3 DNA reads TGCGCCAGCAGTCATCCGGGGGGACAACCCTATGGCTACACCTTC. The J gene is TRBJ1-2, the V gene TRBV23-1; a weak D match, TRBD1 (6 bases). TRBV23-1 has ORF status, its function being uncertain. Trimming left V 3 bases short and J 4 bases short, with 15 bases between. The CDR3 is 15 residues long.

This clone was recorded a few times. CDR3 amino acids: CASSQVAGTQTTGELFF. The DNA for the CDR3 is TGCGCCAGCAGCCAAGTAGCCGGGACACAGACTACCGGGGAGCTGTTTTTT. The chain employs TRBV4-3 and TRBJ2-2, with a tentative D call TRBD1 (6 bases). Trimming cost V 1 base and J 5 bases, with 17 bases left between them. This CDR3 comprises 17 residues. CDR1 is LGHNA and CDR2 is YSLEER in the germline V gene.